This T cell receptor (beta chain) was identified in a study of T cell responses to AZD1222 COVID-19 vaccine. Study results and caveats: Only a handful of AZD1222 recipients, several in all, had baseline seropositivity. In a largely white British group with more females than males, clonal diversity was possibly underestimated.

Of note for this clone: The antigen is undetermined.

Some clones are missing from TCRdb's copy, which holds only in-frame ones; the method was immunoSEQ multiplex PCR. This table has 130,000 to 150,000 clones, around 90% appearing once. The germline V gene has CDR1 SGHTA and CDR2 FQGTGA. The CDR3 contains 14 residues. V gave up 3 bases and J gave up 6 bases; unmatched junction bases: 3. The genes are TRBV7-3 and TRBJ2-2, with TRBD1 identical over 8 bases. This receptor was identified in an adult in good health. The specimen was peripheral blood, collected on day 0 of AZD1222 vaccination. CDR3 loop: CASSLDRVPGELFF. In nucleotides, the CDR3 is TGTGCCAGCAGCTTGGACAGGGTCCCCGGGGAGCTGTTTTTT.